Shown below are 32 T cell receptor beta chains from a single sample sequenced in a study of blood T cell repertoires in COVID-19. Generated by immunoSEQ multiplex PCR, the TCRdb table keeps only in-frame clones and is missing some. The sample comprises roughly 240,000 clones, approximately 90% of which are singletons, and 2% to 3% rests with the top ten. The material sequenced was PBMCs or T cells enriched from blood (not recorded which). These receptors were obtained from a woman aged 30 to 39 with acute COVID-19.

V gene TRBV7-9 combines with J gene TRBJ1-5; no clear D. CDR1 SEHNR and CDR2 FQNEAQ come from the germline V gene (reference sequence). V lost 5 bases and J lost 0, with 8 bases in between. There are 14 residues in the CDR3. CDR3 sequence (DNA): TGTGCCAGCAGCGTAGGTTATAGCAATCAGCCCCAGCATTTT. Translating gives CASSVGYSNQPQHF.

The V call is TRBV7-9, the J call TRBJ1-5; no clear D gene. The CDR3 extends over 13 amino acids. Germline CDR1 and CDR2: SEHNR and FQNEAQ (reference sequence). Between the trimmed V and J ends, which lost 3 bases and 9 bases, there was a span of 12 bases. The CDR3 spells CASSFTALWPQHF. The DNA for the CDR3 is TGTGCCAGCAGCTTTACCGCTCTATGGCCCCAGCATTTT.

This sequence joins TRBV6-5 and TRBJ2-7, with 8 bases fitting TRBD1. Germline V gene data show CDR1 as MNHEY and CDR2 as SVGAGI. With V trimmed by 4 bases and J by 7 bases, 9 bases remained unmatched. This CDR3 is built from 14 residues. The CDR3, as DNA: TGTGCCAGCAGTTTGGGGACAGGACCTTGGGAGCAGTACTTC. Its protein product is CASSLGTGPWEQYF.

DNA for the CDR3: TGTGCCAGCAGTGAAGCGATCGGGGAAGGGTATGGCTACACCTTC. Amino acid sequence: CASSEAIGEGYGYTF. The genes are TRBV6-1 and TRBJ1-2; D unclear. Germline loops: CDR1 MNHNS, CDR2 SASEGT. With 0 bases removed from V and 5 bases from J, the gap between germline ends came to 13 bases. The CDR3 is 15 residues long.

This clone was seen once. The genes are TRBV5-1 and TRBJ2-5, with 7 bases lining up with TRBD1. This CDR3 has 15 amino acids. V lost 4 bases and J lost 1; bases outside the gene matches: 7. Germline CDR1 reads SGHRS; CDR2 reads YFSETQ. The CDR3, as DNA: TGCGCCAGCAGCCCTAGGGACAGCCTCCAAGAGACCCAGTACTTC. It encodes CASSPRDSLQETQYF.

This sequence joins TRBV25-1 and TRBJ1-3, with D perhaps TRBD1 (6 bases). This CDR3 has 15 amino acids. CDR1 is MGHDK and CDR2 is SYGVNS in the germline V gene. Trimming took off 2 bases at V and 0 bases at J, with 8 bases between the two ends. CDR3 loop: CASSEEQGSGNTIYF. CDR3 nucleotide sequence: TGTGCCAGCAGTGAAGAACAGGGCTCTGGAAACACCATATATTTT.

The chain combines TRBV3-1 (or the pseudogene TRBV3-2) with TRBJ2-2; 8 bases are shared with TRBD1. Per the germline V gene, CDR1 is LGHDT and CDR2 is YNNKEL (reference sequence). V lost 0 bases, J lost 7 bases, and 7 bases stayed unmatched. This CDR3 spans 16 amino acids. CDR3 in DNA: TGTGCCAGCAGCCAAGATGTCGGACAGGGTCACGGGGAGCTGTTTTTT. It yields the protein CASSQDVGQGHGELFF.

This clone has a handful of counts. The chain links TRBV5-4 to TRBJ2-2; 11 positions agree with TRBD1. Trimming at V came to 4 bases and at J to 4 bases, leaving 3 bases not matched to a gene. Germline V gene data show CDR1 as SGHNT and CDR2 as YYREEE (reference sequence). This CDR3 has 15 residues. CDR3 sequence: CASSVGQGGTGELFF. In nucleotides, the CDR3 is TGTGCCAGCAGCGTGGGACAGGGGGGCACCGGGGAGCTGTTTTTT.

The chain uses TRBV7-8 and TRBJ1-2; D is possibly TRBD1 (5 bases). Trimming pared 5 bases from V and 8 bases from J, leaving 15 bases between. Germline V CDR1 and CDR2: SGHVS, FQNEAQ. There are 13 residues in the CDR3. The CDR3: CASSPRQPRGYTF. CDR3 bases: TGTGCCAGCAGCCCCCGACAGCCGAGGGGCTACACCTTC.

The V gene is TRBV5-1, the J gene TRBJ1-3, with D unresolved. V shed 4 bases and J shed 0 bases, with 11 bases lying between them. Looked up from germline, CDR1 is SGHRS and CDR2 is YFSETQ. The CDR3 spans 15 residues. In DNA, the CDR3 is TGCGCCAGCAGCGACCCTAGGAGCTCTGGAAACACCATATATTTT. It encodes CASSDPRSSGNTIYF.

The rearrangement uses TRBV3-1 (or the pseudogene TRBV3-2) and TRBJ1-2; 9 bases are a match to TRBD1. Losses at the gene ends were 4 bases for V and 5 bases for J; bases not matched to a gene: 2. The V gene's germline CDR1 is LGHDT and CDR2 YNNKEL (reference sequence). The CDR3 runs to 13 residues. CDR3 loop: CASSRTGDYGYTF. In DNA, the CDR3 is TGTGCCAGCAGCCGGACAGGGGATTATGGCTACACCTTC.

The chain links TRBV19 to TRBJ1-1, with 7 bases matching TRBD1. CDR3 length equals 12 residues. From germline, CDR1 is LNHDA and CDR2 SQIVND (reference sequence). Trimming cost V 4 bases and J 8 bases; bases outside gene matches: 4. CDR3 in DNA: TGTGCCAGTAGTACAGGGACAGACGAAGCTTTCTTT. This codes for CASSTGTDEAFF.

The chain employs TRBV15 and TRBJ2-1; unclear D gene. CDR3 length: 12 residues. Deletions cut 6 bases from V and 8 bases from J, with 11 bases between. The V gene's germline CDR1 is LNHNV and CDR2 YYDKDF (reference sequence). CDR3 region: CATRHDSYEQFF. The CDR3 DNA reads TGTGCCACCAGACACGATTCTTATGAGCAGTTCTTC.

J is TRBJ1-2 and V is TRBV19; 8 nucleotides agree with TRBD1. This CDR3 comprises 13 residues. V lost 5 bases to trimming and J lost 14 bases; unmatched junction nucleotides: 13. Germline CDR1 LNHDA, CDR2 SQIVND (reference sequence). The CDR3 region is CASSPQLDRESTF. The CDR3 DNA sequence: TGTGCCAGTAGTCCCCAGCTGGACAGGGAGAGTACCTTC.

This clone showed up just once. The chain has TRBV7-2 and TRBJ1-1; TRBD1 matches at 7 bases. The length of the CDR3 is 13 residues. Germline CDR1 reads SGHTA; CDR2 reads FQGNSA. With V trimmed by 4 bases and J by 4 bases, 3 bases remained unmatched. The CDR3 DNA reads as TGTGCCAGCAGCTCACAGGGGAGCACTGAAGCTTTCTTT. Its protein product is CASSSQGSTEAFF. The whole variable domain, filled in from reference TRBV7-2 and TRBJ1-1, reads GAGVSQSPSNKVTEKGKDVELRCDPISGHTALYWYRQSLGQGLEFLIYFQGNSAPDKSGLPSDRFSAERTGGSVSTLTIQRTQQEDSAVYLCASSSQGSTEAFFGQGTRLTVV.

The CDR3 sequence: CASSYRREGWNQPQHF. In DNA, the CDR3 is TGTGCCAGCAGTTACCGCAGGGAGGGTTGGAATCAGCCCCAGCATTTT. The V gene is TRBV6-6, the J gene TRBJ1-5; perhaps TRBD1 as D (5 bases). With 2 bases removed from V and 4 bases from J, the gap between germline ends came to 15 bases. This CDR3 region has 16 residues. Germline-derived CDR1 and CDR2 are MNHNY and SVGAGI (reference sequence).

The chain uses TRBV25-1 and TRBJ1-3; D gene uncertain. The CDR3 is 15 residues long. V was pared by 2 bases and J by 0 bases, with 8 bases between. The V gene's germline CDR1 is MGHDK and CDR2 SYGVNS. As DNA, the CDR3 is TGTGCCAGCAGTGAACCCGCGGTCTCTGGAAACACCATATATTTT. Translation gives CASSEPAVSGNTIYF.

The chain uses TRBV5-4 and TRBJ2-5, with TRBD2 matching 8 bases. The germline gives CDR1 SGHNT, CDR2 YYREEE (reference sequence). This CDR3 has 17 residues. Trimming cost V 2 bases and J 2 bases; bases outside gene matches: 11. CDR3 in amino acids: CASSLTGGPPLQETQYF. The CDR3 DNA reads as TGTGCCAGCAGCTTAACGGGGGGGCCCCCATTACAAGAGACCCAGTACTTC.

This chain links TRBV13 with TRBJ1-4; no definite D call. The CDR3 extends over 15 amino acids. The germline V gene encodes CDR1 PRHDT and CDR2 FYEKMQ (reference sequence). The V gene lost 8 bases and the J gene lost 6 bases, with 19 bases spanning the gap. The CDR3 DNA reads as TGTGCCAGCTCCCACGGCAGCGAAGAGGATGAAAAACTGTTTTTT. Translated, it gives CASSHGSEEDEKLFF.

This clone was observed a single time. For the CDR3, the DNA is TGCGCCAGCAGCCAAGGCCGGGACAGGGTTCTCCCGTGGGATGAGCAGTTCTTC. Protein: CASSQGRDRVLPWDEQFF. V gene TRBV4-3 combines with J gene TRBJ2-1; 9 bases are a match to TRBD1. Trimming removed 1 base from V and 8 bases from J; junction bases left unmatched: 15. In germline, CDR1 is LGHNA, CDR2 YSLEER. The CDR3 totals 18 residues.

Written as DNA, the CDR3 is TGTGCCAGCAGCCCGGACAGGACGAATGAGCAGTTCTTC. Its protein product is CASSPDRTNEQFF. J is TRBJ2-1 and V is TRBV14; 7 positions match TRBD1. CDR1 SGHDN and CDR2 FVKESK come from the germline V gene. The CDR3 has 13 amino acids. Trimming cost V 4 bases and J 7 bases; bases outside gene matches: 4.

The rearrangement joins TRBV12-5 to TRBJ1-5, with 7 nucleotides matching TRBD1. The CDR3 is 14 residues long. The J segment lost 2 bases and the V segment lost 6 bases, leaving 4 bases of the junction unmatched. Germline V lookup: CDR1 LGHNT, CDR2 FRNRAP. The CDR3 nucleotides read TGTGCTAGTGGATCAGGACAGGGCAATCAGCCCCAGCATTTT. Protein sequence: CASGSGQGNQPQHF.

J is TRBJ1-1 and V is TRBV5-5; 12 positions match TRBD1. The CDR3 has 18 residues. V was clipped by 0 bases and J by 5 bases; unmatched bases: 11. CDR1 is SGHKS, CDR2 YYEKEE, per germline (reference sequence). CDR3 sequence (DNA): TGTGCCAGCAGCTTGGAGGGACAGGGGGCAGAAGTAAAAACTGAAGCTTTCTTT. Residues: CASSLEGQGAEVKTEAFF.

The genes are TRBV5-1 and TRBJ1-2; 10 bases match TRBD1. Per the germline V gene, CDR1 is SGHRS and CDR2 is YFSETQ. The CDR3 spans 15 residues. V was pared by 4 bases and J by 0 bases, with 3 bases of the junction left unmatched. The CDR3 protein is CASSPGTGANYGYTF. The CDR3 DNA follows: TGCGCCAGCAGCCCGGGGACAGGGGCTAACTATGGCTACACCTTC.

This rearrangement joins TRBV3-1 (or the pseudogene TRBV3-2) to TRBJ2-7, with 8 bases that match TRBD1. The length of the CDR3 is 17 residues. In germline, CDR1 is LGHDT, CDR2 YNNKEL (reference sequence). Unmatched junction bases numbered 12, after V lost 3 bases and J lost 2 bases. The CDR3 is CASSHTFRQGLAYEQYF. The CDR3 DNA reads TGTGCCAGCAGCCACACGTTCCGACAGGGGTTAGCCTACGAGCAGTACTTC.

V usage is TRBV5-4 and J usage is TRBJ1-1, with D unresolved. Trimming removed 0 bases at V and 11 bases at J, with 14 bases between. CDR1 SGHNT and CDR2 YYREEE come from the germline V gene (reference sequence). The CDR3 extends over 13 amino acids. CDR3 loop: CASSLVPGLRAFF. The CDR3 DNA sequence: TGTGCCAGCAGCTTGGTTCCGGGGTTACGGGCTTTCTTT.

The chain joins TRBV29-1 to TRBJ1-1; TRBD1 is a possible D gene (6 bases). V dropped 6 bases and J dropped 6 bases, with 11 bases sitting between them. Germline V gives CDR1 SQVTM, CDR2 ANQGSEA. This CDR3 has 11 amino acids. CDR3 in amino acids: CSVRGGPEAFF. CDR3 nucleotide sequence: TGCAGCGTCCGAGGGGGACCTGAAGCTTTCTTT.

CDR3 residues: CASSLGLLSDTQYF. CDR3 DNA sequence: TGCGCCAGCAGCTTAGGACTTCTTTCAGATACGCAGTATTTT. The chain carries TRBV5-1 and TRBJ2-3, with a possible D match to TRBD2 (5 bases). The CDR3 is made up of 14 amino acids. V was cut by 2 bases and J by 4 bases, with 11 bases left in between. Germline V gene data show CDR1 as SGHRS and CDR2 as YFSETQ.

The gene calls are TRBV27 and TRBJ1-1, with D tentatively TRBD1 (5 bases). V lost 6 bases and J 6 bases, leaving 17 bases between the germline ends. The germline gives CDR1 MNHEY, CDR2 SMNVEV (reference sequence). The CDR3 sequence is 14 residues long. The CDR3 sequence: CASRLGRGGAEAFF. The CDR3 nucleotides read TGTGCCAGCAGATTGGGACGGGGAGGCGCTGAAGCTTTCTTT.

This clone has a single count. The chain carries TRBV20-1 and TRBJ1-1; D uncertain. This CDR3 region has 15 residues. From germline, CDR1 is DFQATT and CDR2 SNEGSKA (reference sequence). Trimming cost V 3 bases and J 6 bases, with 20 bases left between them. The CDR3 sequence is CSASSTAGVGAEAFF. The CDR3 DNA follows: TGCAGTGCTAGTTCGACCGCCGGGGTGGGCGCTGAAGCTTTCTTT.

CDR3 sequence reads: CASSVDHREYQPQHF. In DNA, the CDR3 is TGTGCCAGCAGCGTAGATCACAGGGAATATCAGCCCCAGCATTTT. V is TRBV9 and J is TRBJ1-5; maybe TRBD1 (6 bases). V was shortened by 0 bases and J by 5 bases, with 12 bases between the two germline ends. This CDR3 contains 15 residues. Germline V lookup: CDR1 SGDLS, CDR2 YYNGEE. Full variable domain (remainder filled in from reference TRBV9 and TRBJ1-5): DSGVTQTPKHLITATGQRVTLRCSPRSGDLSVYWYQQSLDQGLQFLIQYYNGEERAKGNILERFSAQQFPDLHSELNLSSLELGDSALYFCASSVDHREYQPQHFGDGTRLSIL.

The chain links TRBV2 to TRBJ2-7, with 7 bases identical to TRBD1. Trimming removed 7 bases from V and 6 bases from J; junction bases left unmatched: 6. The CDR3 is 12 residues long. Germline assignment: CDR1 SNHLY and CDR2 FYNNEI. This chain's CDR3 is CASTREGAEQYF. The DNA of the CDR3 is TGTGCCAGCACAAGAGAGGGGGCCGAGCAGTACTTC.